The 3 T cell receptor beta chains listed next were all sequenced from one sample in a study of T cells in Graves' hyperthyroidism and ophthalmopathy. The CDR3 regions of TCR beta were amplified from RNA transcripts. A first-round RT-PCR of the TCR CDR3 used the HTBI primer set. TCRdb re-called the multiplex PCR reads with MiXCR, one entry per CDR3 protein. This sample has roughly 710,000 distinct CDR3 sequences, with around 40% found just once. Material for sequencing was blood. The origin of the receptors is a woman aged 40 to 49 with Graves' hyperthyroidism.

The sample holds many counts of this clonotype. This sequence joins TRBV2 and TRBJ1-4; no clear D gene. The CDR3 is made up of 12 amino acids. The ends were cut back, 6 bases at V and 5 bases at J, with 7 bases in the middle. Germline CDR1 reads SNHLY; CDR2 reads FYNNEI. The CDR3 DNA reads as TGTGCCAGCAGCCCCGGGAATGAAAAACTGTTTTTT. It is translated as CASSPGNEKLFF.

This clonotype was observed a few times. V gene TRBV19 combines with J gene TRBJ2-2; 12 nucleotides match TRBD2. V lost 5 bases to trimming and J lost 4 bases; unmatched junction nucleotides: 5. Germline V CDR1 and CDR2: LNHDA, SQIVND (reference sequence). The CDR3 covers 16 residues. The CDR3 nucleotides are TGTGCCAGTAGTCCCTCTAGCGGGAGGGGCACCGGGGAGCTGTTTTTT. It is translated as CASSPSSGRGTGELFF.

The chain combines TRBV29-1 with TRBJ2-7; possibly TRBD2 for D (6 bases). V was cut by 4 bases and J by 7 bases, with 17 bases left in between. CDR1 SQVTM and CDR2 ANQGSEA come from the germline V gene. CDR3 size: 13 residues. The CDR3 bases are TGCAGCGTTGTAAGGCAACAACGGGGGGAGCAGTACTTC. It translates to CSVVRQQRGEQYF.